This T cell receptor (beta chain) stems from a study of post-analysis software for immune sequencing data. The study's findings and limits: Patients showed TRBV5-6, TRBV5-1 and TRBV20-1 among several TRBV segments more frequent than in controls.

This clonotype has only a few counts. The antigen is not known. CDR1 is SQVTM, CDR2 ANQGSEA, per germline. This CDR3 has 14 residues. The V and J ends lost 6 bases and 3 bases, in that order; junction bases with no gene match: 8. Researchers reported that TCR beta cDNA libraries carried unique molecular identifiers. TCRdb reprocessed the PCR reads with MiXCR, giving one entry per CDR3 protein. Among roughly 410,000 distinct CDR3 sequences listed, 30% to 45% were seen once. The chain employs TRBV29-1 and TRBJ2-3; 8 bases are shared with TRBD1. Sequenced input: blood. The sequence was obtained from a girl under 18 with multiple sclerosis. CDR3 bases: TGCAGCGTCCCTCGGACAGGGAGAACAGATACGCAGTATTTT. Amino acids: CSVPRTGRTDTQYF.